The sequence of this T cell receptor beta chain was determined in a study of blood T cells in healthy people across ages. Note on this clonotype: Its specificity is unknown.

The study, taken as a whole, reports: Higher diversity and more naive CD4+ cells were features of long-lived donors, compared to aged donors. Unsorted PBMCs prevented conclusive naive versus antigen-experienced comparison.

About 10 milliliters of peripheral blood were drawn from each donor into EDTA-treated tubes. The germline V gene encodes CDR1 SEHNR and CDR2 FQNEAQ (reference sequence). CDR3 length: 12 amino acids. V was cut by 11 bases and J by 4 bases, with 14 bases left in between. Through a sample-barcoded 5' primer and a J-beta primer mix, a second PCR was run for about 6 to 12 cycles. TCRdb used MiXCR to reprocess the 5' RACE reads, holding one entry per CDR3 protein. The sample consists of 1.8 million or so distinct CDR3 sequences, more than 35% of them appearing once. The rearrangement joins TRBV7-9 to TRBJ1-1; no clear D. Sequences were obtained from blood. The clonotype was recovered from a human donor in good health. The DNA for the CDR3 is TGTGCCGGTCAAGATGGGAGCACTGAAGCTTTCTTT. Translation: CAGQDGSTEAFF.